In its sample, the clone carrying this T cell receptor beta chain was seen many times. The record originates from a study of read filtering for tumor transcriptome and immune sequencing. The CDR3 spans 14 residues. The J segment lost 3 bases and the V segment lost 6 bases, leaving 10 bases of the junction unmatched. Germline V lookup: CDR1 SQVTM, CDR2 ANQGSEA. The library was built from 400 ng RNA with molecular barcoded adaptors for alpha/delta and beta/gamma chains. MiXCR, applied by TCRdb to the reads, yields one record per CDR3 protein. The table has 60,000 to 80,000 distinct CDR3 sequences, about 15% seen once.

Sample: a population of CD138-negative cells sorted from bone marrow. The clonotype comes from a donor aged 40 or older with multiple myeloma. The V and J genes are TRBV29-1 and TRBJ2-7; 8 bases match TRBD2. CDR3 DNA: TGCAGCGTCGCCCGAAGCGGGAGTATCTACGAGCAGTACTTC. It codes for CSVARSGSIYEQYF.